The rows below give T cell receptor beta chains drawn from one sample of a study of blood T cells in healthy people across ages. TCRdb re-called the 5' RACE reads with MiXCR, one entry per CDR3 protein. The profile shows approximately 1,000,000 distinct CDR3 sequences, 35% to 50% of them singletons. Sequenced input: blood. These TCRs come from a woman aged 60 to 75 in good health. CDR3s include the opening cysteine and the closing phenylalanine or tryptophan. A D gene is named only where the DNA matches it firmly. Only part of the rows carry a size: once, few, many, or a class if the clone is expanded.

TRBV25-1,TRBJ2-1,.,TRBD1,CASSVDRDHEQFF,TGTGCCAGCAGTGTCGACAGGGACCATGAGCAGTTCTTC
TRBV6-5,TRBJ2-1,.,.,CASSLWDSPNNEQFF,TGTGCCAGCAGCCTCTGGGATTCACCTAACAATGAGCAGTTCTTC
TRBV20-1,TRBJ2-7,.,TRBD2,CSALSGTSGRYEQYF,TGCAGTGCATTGTCCGGGACTAGCGGGAGGTACGAGCAGTACTTC
TRBV15,TRBJ2-3,.,.,CATEYDSNGADTQYF,TGTGCCACCGAGTATGACTCAAACGGGGCAGATACGCAGTATTTT
TRBV5-1,TRBJ2-7,.,TRBD1,CASSFGRGTHEQYF,TGCGCCAGCAGCTTCGGCAGGGGGACGCACGAGCAGTACTTC
TRBV7-2,TRBJ2-3,few,TRBD2,CASSFRLAGADTQYF,TGTGCCAGCAGCTTCCGACTAGCGGGAGCAGATACGCAGTATTTT
TRBV4-2,TRBJ1-2,few,.,CASSQDFGGTNYGYTF,TGTGCCAGCAGCCAAGATTTCGGGGGAACTAACTATGGCTACACCTTC
TRBV7-8,TRBJ2-5,.,.,CASSYHDRLQETQYF,TGTGCCAGCAGCTATCACGACAGATTACAAGAGACCCAGTACTTC
TRBV14,TRBJ2-5,.,.,CASSQDMAYEQNF,TGTGCCAGCAGCCAAGATATGGCCTACGAGCAGAACTTC
TRBV12-3/TRBV12-4,TRBJ1-5,.,.,CASSLQGLTQHF,TGTGCCAGCAGTTTACAGGGGTTGACCCAGCATTTT
TRBV5-5,TRBJ2-3,.,TRBD2,CASSGGGYRTDTQYF,TGTGCCAGCAGTGGGGGGGGGTATCGCACAGATACGCAGTATTTT
TRBV6-1,TRBJ1-2,.,.,CASSGGQPIYGYTF,TGTGCCAGCAGTGGGGGACAACCGATATATGGCTACACCTTC
TRBV7-2,TRBJ2-3,.,.,CASSPSQRRPQYF,TGTGCCAGCAGCCCGTCGCAACGGCGGCCGCAGTATTTT
TRBV10-1,TRBJ2-2,few,.,CASSEFLGARTGELFF,TGCGCCAGCAGTGAATTCCTGGGGGCGAGGACCGGGGAGCTGTTTTTT
TRBV20-1,TRBJ1-2,.,.,CSASRTANYGYTF,TGCAGTGCTAGCAGGACGGCTAACTATGGCTACACCTTC
TRBV5-1,TRBJ2-5,.,TRBD1,CASSFGQVLQETQYF,TGCGCCAGCAGCTTTGGACAGGTGCTTCAAGAGACCCAGTACTTC
TRBV9,TRBJ2-7,few,.,CASSSNTRAYEQYF,TGTGCCAGCAGCAGCAATACGCGGGCCTACGAGCAGTACTTC
TRBV27,TRBJ1-6,.,.,CASSTSGRDYNSPLHF,TGTGCCAGCAGTACCTCGGGACGCGACTATAATTCACCCCTCCACTTT
TRBV20-1,TRBJ2-3,.,.,CSARGPRPPTDTQYF,TGCAGTGCTAGGGGGCCGCGCCCCCCCACAGATACGCAGTATTTT
TRBV12-3/TRBV12-4,TRBJ2-5,.,.,CASGRETQYF,TGTGCCAGCGGCAGAGAGACCCAGTACTTC
TRBV25-1,TRBJ2-5,.,TRBD1,CASSETDRGVDNEQYF,TGTGCCAGCAGTGAGACTGACAGGGGCGTGGACAATGAGCAGTACTTC
TRBV10-3,TRBJ1-5,.,TRBD1,CAISPGTEFSNQPQHF,TGTGCCATCAGCCCTGGGACAGAATTTAGCAATCAGCCCCAGCATTTT
TRBV21-1,TRBJ2-7,.,.,CASSKSRLASNEQYF,TGTGCCAGCAGCAAAAGTCGCCTAGCGTCGAACGAGCAGTACTTC
TRBV28,TRBJ2-5,.,TRBD2,CASRSPRTSLPDEQYF,TGTGCCAGCAGGTCTCCTCGGACTAGCCTCCCCGATGAGCAGTACTTC
TRBV20-1,TRBJ1-2,few,.,CSARERGDSNYGYTF,TGCAGTGCTAGAGAACGAGGGGATTCAAACTATGGCTACACCTTC
TRBV3-1,TRBJ2-1,few,TRBD2,CASSQGGSFEYNEQFF,TGTGCCAGCAGCCAAGGCGGGAGTTTCGAGTACAATGAGCAGTTCTTC
TRBV12-3/TRBV12-4,TRBJ1-5,.,TRBD1,CASSWTGGSQPRHF,TGTGCCAGCAGTTGGACAGGGGGCAGTCAGCCCCGGCATTTT
TRBV6-1,TRBJ1-6,few,.,CASSEEGQLYNSPLHF,TGTGCCAGCAGTGAAGAAGGACAGCTCTATAATTCACCCCTCCACTTT
TRBV10-2,TRBJ2-7,many,TRBD2,CASRLAGELGYEQYF,TGCGCCAGCAGGTTAGCGGGAGAACTTGGGTACGAGCAGTACTTC
TRBV12-5,TRBJ2-7,.,.,CAGGPAGGSYEQYF,TGTGCTGGTGGTCCCGCCGGCGGCTCCTACGAGCAGTACTTC
TRBV9,TRBJ2-7,.,.,CASSVGGPGYEQYF,TGTGCCAGCAGCGTTGGGGGACCCGGCTACGAGCAGTACTTC
TRBV4-2,TRBJ2-1,.,TRBD2,CAGRREAGGSRYEQFF,TGTGCCGGCAGGAGGGAAGCGGGAGGGAGTAGGTATGAGCAGTTCTTC
TRBV12-3/TRBV12-4,TRBJ2-7,few,.,CASSFHLGGNLPYEQYF,TGTGCCAGCAGTTTCCACCTGGGCGGGAACCTCCCCTACGAGCAGTACTTC
TRBV12-3/TRBV12-4,TRBJ2-7,few,.,CASRRTDSYEQYF,TGTGCCAGCAGACGGACAGACTCCTACGAGCAGTACTTC
TRBV18,TRBJ2-7,.,.,CASSPEGSPYEQYF,TGTGCCAGCTCACCGGAGGGGAGTCCCTACGAGCAGTACTTC
TRBV7-2,TRBJ2-7,.,.,CASSLGAGWSYERYF,TGTGCCAGCAGCTTAGGGGCAGGGTGGAGCTACGAGCGGTACTTC
TRBV3-1,TRBJ2-3,.,TRBD2,CASSPNTGGSTDTQYF,TGTGCCAGCAGCCCAAATACGGGGGGATCAACAGATACGCAGTATTTT
TRBV18,TRBJ1-1,.,.,CASSPGSTTGLDTEAFF,TGTGCCAGCTCACCCGGATCTACCACAGGGTTGGACACTGAAGCTTTCTTT
TRBV12-3/TRBV12-4,TRBJ1-3,.,.,CASSPPRRSYSGNTIYF,TGTGCCAGCAGTCCCCCACGGCGCTCCTACTCTGGAAACACCATATATTTT
TRBV28,TRBJ2-7,.,TRBD1,CASSKDRGPYEQYF,TGTGCCAGCAGTAAAGACAGGGGGCCCTACGAGCAGTACTTC
TRBV20-1,TRBJ2-7,.,.,CSARDDYEQYF,TGCAGTGCTAGGGACGATTACGAGCAGTACTTC
TRBV7-9,TRBJ2-7,.,TRBD1,CASSLIPQGADYEQYF,TGTGCCAGCAGCTTAATTCCTCAGGGGGCGGACTACGAGCAGTACTTC
TRBV29-1,TRBJ1-2,few,.,CSADGQSYGYTF,TGCAGCGCCGACGGACAGTCTTATGGCTACACCTTC
TRBV3-1,TRBJ1-2,.,.,CASSQDWGTGYTF,TGTGCCAGCAGCCAAGATTGGGGGACTGGCTACACCTTC
TRBV11-3,TRBJ1-5,.,TRBD1,CASSLDDRVENQPQHF,TGTGCCAGCAGCTTGGACGACAGGGTAGAAAATCAGCCCCAGCATTTT
TRBV28,TRBJ2-7,few,TRBD2,CASNLPGGGYEQYF,TGTGCCAGCAACCTTCCGGGAGGAGGGTACGAGCAGTACTTC
TRBV4-1,TRBJ1-1,.,.,CASSQDMRVNTEAFF,TGCGCCAGCAGCCAAGATATGAGAGTGAACACTGAAGCTTTCTTT
TRBV5-1,TRBJ2-7,.,.,CASSLGLTTSEQYF,TGCGCCAGCAGCTTGGGACTCACCACAAGCGAGCAGTACTTC
TRBV2,TRBJ2-7,few,TRBD2,CASRPLGGTSGKMYEQYF,TGTGCCAGCAGACCTTTGGGGGGGACTAGCGGGAAGATGTACGAGCAGTACTTC
TRBV7-8,TRBJ2-1,.,.,CASSHSPGVSSLNEQFF,TGTGCCAGCAGCCATTCCCCTGGGGTCTCCAGTTTGAATGAGCAGTTCTTC
TRBV6-1,TRBJ2-3,.,TRBD2,CASSALAGGSVQDTQYF,TGTGCCAGCAGCGCATTAGCGGGAGGATCGGTTCAGGATACGCAGTATTTT
TRBV20-1,TRBJ2-3,few,TRBD2,CSARTSGATVTDTQYF,TGCAGTGCCAGGACTAGCGGAGCCACCGTCACAGATACGCAGTATTTT
TRBV7-8,TRBJ2-4,few,TRBD2,CASSLSSGGGLGAKNIQYF,TGTGCCAGCAGCTTGTCTAGCGGGGGGGGACTTGGGGCCAAAAACATTCAGTACTTC
TRBV2,TRBJ2-2,.,.,CASSEPKYTGELFF,TGTGCCAGCAGTGAACCAAAATACACCGGGGAGCTGTTTTTT
TRBV5-1,TRBJ2-5,.,.,CASSLAGSSETQYF,TGCGCCAGCAGCTTGGCGGGCAGTTCGGAGACCCAGTACTTC
TRBV6-5,TRBJ2-2,.,TRBD1,CASGRGTGALGELFF,TGTGCCAGCGGCCGCGGGACAGGGGCGCTTGGGGAGCTGTTTTTT
TRBV6-5,TRBJ2-7,.,TRBD2,CASSPGTSGTYGQYF,TGTGCCAGCAGCCCCGGGACTAGCGGTACCTACGGGCAGTACTTC
TRBV25-1,TRBJ1-1,many,.,CASRVKNTEAFF,TGTGCCAGCAGGGTTAAGAACACTGAAGCTTTCTTT
TRBV10-3,TRBJ2-7,.,.,CAISVGPPTYEQYF,TGTGCCATCAGCGTAGGACCCCCTACCTACGAGCAGTACTTC
TRBV7-2,TRBJ2-2,few,.,CASSLDPPRVAGELFF,TGTGCCAGCAGCTTGGACCCACCGAGAGTAGCCGGGGAGCTGTTTTTT